These 9 T cell receptor beta chains originate from one sample sequenced in a study of T cells in Graves' hyperthyroidism and ophthalmopathy. Amplified TCR beta CDR3 regions derived from RNA transcripts. A set of HTBI primers served as the primers for a first-round RT-PCR of the TCR CDR3. TCRdb redid the calling of the multiplex PCR reads with MiXCR, one entry per CDR3 protein. The sample lists some 490,000 distinct CDR3 sequences; roughly 23% were seen once. What was sequenced was blood. The receptors come from an older woman with Graves' ophthalmopathy.

The chain carries TRBV29-1 and TRBJ2-1; no reliable D call. Per germline, CDR1 SQVTM and CDR2 ANQGSEA. The CDR3 is 14 residues long. The ends were cut back, 3 bases at V and 0 bases at J, with 9 bases in the middle. Written as DNA, the CDR3 is TGCAGCGTTGAGGTCGAAAGCTCCTACAATGAGCAGTTCTTC. Protein: CSVEVESSYNEQFF.

In its sample, this clonotype was seen a few times. The genes are TRBV5-1 and TRBJ1-2; 9 nucleotides agree with TRBD1. The V gene's germline CDR1 is SGHRS and CDR2 YFSETQ. With V trimmed by 7 bases and J by 2 bases, 3 bases remained unmatched. The CDR3 sequence is 13 residues long. The CDR3 spells CASGQGSNYGYTF. For the CDR3, the DNA is TGCGCCAGCGGACAGGGGTCCAACTATGGCTACACCTTC.

The V gene is TRBV5-1, the J gene TRBJ2-1; tentatively, D is TRBD2 (6 bases). V was clipped by 1 base and J by 0 bases, with 17 bases between them. The CDR3 covers 18 residues. Per the germline V gene, CDR1 is SGHRS and CDR2 is YFSETQ. The CDR3 sequence is CASSLMWGGGSSYNEQFF. DNA for the CDR3: TGCGCCAGCAGCTTGATGTGGGGAGGAGGGAGCTCCTACAATGAGCAGTTCTTC.

The rearrangement uses TRBV7-2 and TRBJ1-5; D remains ambiguous. CDR3 length equals 15 residues. V shed 1 base and J shed 5 bases, with 12 bases lying between them. Germline CDR1 reads SGHTA; CDR2 reads FQGNSA. CDR3 nucleotides: TGTGCCAGCAGCTTAGTAGGTGGATACGATCAGCCCCAGCATTTT. Translating it yields CASSLVGGYDQPQHF.

The rearrangement links TRBV2 to TRBJ2-2; 10 bases line up with TRBD2. V gave up 7 bases and J gave up 4 bases; unmatched junction bases: 6. This CDR3 has 15 amino acids. In germline, CDR1 is SNHLY, CDR2 FYNNEI. CDR3 residues: CASIRTSGRTGELFF. In DNA form, the CDR3 reads TGTGCCAGCATCAGGACTAGCGGACGCACCGGGGAGCTGTTTTTT.

This clonotype was observed many times. CDR3 protein: CASNMGLAGKETQYF. As DNA, the CDR3 is TGTGCCAGCAACATGGGACTAGCGGGAAAAGAGACCCAGTACTTC. The V gene is TRBV6-1, the J gene TRBJ2-5; 13 bases fit TRBD2. Germline CDR1 is MNHNS and CDR2 is SASEGT. The CDR3 consists of 15 residues. V lost 7 bases to trimming and J lost 3 bases; unmatched junction nucleotides: 5.

J is TRBJ2-5 and V is TRBV30, with 11 bases that match TRBD1. CDR1 and CDR2 from the germline V gene are GTSNPN and SVGIG (reference sequence). The CDR3 sequence is 15 residues long. V trimming: 2 bases; J trimming: 5 bases; junction bases outside the gene matches: 7. The CDR3 DNA reads TGTGCCTGGAGTCCCGGGACAGGGGGTCCGGAGACCCAGTACTTC. The encoded protein is CAWSPGTGGPETQYF.

This clonotype occurred a few times. The chain links TRBV20-1 to TRBJ2-7, with 8 bases aligning to TRBD2. The CDR3 consists of 12 residues. Germline assignment: CDR1 DFQATT and CDR2 SNEGSKA (reference sequence). The V gene end was trimmed by 6 bases and the J gene end by 5 bases; junction bases not matched to a gene: 6. CDR3 amino acids: CSARTSSDEQYF. In nucleotides, the CDR3 is TGCAGTGCCCGGACTAGCAGCGACGAGCAGTACTTC.

The gene calls are TRBV19 and TRBJ2-1, with TRBD2 matching over 8 bases. The length of the CDR3 is 16 residues. The V gene end was trimmed by 2 bases and the J gene end by 7 bases; junction bases not matched to a gene: 10. Germline V gene lookup returns CDR1 LNHDA and CDR2 SQIVND (reference sequence). In DNA form, the CDR3 reads TGTGCCAGTAGTATACGGGAGGGAGTAGGGTGGAATGAGCAGTTCTTC. This sequence encodes CASSIREGVGWNEQFF.